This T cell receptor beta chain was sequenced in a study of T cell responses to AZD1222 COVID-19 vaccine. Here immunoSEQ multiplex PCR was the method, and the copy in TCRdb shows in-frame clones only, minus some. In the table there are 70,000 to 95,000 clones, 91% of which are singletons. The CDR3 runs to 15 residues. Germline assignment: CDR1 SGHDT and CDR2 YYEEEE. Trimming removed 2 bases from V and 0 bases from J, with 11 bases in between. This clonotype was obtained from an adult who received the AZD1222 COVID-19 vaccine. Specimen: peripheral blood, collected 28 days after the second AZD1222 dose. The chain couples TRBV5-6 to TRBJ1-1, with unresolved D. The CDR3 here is CASSLLVSMNTEAFF. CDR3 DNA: TGTGCCAGCAGCTTATTAGTATCGATGAACACTGAAGCTTTCTTT.